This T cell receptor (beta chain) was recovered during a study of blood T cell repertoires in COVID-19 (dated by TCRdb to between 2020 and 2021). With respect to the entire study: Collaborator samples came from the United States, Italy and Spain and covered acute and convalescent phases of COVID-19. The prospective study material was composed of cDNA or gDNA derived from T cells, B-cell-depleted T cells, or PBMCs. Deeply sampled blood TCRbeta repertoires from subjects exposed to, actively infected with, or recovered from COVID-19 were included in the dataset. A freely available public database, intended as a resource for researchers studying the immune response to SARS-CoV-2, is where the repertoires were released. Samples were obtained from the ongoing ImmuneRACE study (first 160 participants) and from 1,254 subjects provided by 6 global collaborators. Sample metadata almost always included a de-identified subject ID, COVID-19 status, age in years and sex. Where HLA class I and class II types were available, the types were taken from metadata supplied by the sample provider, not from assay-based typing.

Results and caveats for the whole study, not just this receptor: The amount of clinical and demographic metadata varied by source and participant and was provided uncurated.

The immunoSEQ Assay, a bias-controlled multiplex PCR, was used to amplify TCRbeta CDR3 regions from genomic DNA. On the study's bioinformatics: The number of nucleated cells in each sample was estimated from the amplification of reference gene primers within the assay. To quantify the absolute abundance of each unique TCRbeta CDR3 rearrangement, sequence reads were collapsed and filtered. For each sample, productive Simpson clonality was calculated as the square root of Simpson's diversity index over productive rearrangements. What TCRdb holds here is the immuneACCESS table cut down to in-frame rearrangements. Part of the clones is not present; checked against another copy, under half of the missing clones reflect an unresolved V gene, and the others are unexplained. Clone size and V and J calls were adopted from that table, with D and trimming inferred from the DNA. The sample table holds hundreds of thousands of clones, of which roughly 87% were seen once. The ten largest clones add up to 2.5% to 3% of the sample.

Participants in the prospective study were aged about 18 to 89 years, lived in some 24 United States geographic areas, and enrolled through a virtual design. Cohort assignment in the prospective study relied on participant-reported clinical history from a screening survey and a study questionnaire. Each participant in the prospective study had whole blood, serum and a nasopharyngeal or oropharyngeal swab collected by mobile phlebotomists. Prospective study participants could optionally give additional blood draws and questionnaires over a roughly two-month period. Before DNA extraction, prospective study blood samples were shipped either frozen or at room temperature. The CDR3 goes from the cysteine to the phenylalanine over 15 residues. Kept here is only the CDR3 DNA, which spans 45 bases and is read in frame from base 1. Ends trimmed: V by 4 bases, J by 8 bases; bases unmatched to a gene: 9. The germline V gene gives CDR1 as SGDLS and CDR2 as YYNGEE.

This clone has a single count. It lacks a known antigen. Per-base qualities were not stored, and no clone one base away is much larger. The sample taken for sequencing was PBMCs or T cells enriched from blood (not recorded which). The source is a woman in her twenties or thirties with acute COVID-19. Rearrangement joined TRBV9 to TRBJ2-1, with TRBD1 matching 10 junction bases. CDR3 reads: CASSPRQGAVYEQFF. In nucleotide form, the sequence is TGTGCCAGCAGCCCCCGACAGGGGGCTGTCTATGAGCAGTTCTTC.